These T cell receptor beta chains were read from a single sample in a study of cytomegalovirus exposure and HLA in healthy donors. Only in-frame clones appear in the TCRdb table, and some are missing; sequencing was by immunoSEQ multiplex PCR. The table records tens of thousands of clones, under 65% of them present only once. The sample comprised PBMCs. Receptors were obtained from a male donor in good health and CMV-seropositive. The CDR3 runs from the conserved cysteine through the conserved F or W. Fields, in order: V gene, J gene, clone size, D gene, CDR3 protein, CDR3 DNA. The D gene is left open where the match is weak. Size tells how often a clone was seen (once, few, many) or the class of an expanded clone, and some rows leave it out.

>TRBV7-9|TRBJ2-7|-|-
CSSSFGGYEQYF
TGTTCCAGCAGCTTTGGGGGGTACGAGCAGTACTTC
>TRBV4-2|TRBJ2-3|-|TRBD2
CASSQRLAGGEDTQYF
TGTGCCAGCAGCCAACGACTAGCGGGGGGGGAAGATACGCAGTATTTT
>TRBV2|TRBJ2-3|few|TRBD1
CASSIPGQSDTDTQYF
TGTGCCAGCAGCATCCCGGGACAGTCCGACACAGATACGCAGTATTTT
>TRBV7-8|TRBJ2-1|-|TRBD1
CASSSGTGRLGEQFF
TGTGCCAGCAGCTCCGGGACAGGGAGATTGGGAGAGCAGTTCTTC
>TRBV7-3|TRBJ2-1|-|TRBD1
CASSLTGTGDNEQFF
TGTGCCAGCAGCTTGACCGGGACAGGGGACAATGAGCAGTTCTTC
>TRBV19|TRBJ1-6|-|-
CASTLTLGANSPLHF
TGTGCCAGTACCTTGACTCTCGGTGCTAATTCACCCCTCCACTTT
>TRBV19|TRBJ1-1|-|TRBD1
CASQGGVGTEAFF
TGTGCCTCCCAGGGGGGAGTGGGCACTGAAGCTTTCTTT
>TRBV30|TRBJ1-1|-|-
CASLGDVWGGDTEAFF
TGTGCCTCGCTGGGTGATGTTTGGGGAGGGGACACTGAAGCTTTCTTT
>TRBV5-1|TRBJ2-3|-|-
CASSLGGQSTDTQYF
TGCGCCAGCAGCTTGGGAGGACAGAGCACAGATACGCAGTATTTT
>TRBV9|TRBJ2-1|-|TRBD2
CASSSATGLAEANEQFF
TGTGCCAGCAGCTCGGCAACAGGACTAGCGGAGGCAAATGAGCAGTTCTTC
>TRBV6-5|TRBJ1-1|-|TRBD1
CASSSTRQGMTEAFF
TGTGCCAGCAGTTCCACCCGACAGGGTATGACTGAAGCTTTCTTT